This T cell receptor beta chain originates from a study of HIV-infected patients and healthy controls. TCRdb processed the 5' RACE reads anew with MiXCR; each CDR3 protein has one entry. The sample carries 18,000 or so distinct CDR3 sequences, about 19% recorded once. Germline loops: CDR1 LGHNT, CDR2 FRNRAP. Losses at the gene ends were 5 bases for V and 0 bases for J; bases not matched to a gene: 4. The CDR3 is 14 residues long. This clonotype was counted ten times or more. Sequencing was done on a sample of CD8+ T cells from blood. J is TRBJ2-7 and V is TRBV12-5; 7 bases agree with TRBD1. The sequence came from a human donor in good health. The CDR3 DNA follows: TGTGCTAGTGGTCCCGGGACAGACTCCTACGAGCAGTACTTC. This gives the protein CASGPGTDSYEQYF.